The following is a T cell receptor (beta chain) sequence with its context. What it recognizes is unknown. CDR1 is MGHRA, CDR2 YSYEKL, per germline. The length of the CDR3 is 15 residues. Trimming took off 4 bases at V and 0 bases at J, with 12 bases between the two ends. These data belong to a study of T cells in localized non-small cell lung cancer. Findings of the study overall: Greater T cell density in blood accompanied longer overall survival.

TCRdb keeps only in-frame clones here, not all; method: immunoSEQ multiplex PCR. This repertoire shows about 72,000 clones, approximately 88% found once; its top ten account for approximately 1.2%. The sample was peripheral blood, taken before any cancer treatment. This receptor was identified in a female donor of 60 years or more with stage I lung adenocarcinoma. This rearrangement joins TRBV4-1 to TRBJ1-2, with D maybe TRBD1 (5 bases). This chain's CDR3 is CASSLERGSNYGYTF. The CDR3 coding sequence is TGCGCCAGCAGCCTCGAGAGGGGATCTAACTATGGCTACACCTTC.